This T cell receptor beta chain was profiled in a study of cytomegalovirus exposure and HLA in healthy donors. A word on this clone: The antigen is not known.

Findings and limits, study-wide: When a later analysis was performed, an Asian-associated ancestry cluster reportedly had fewer N-insertions than the roughly 700-donor mean.

With 60 Vbeta and 13 Jbeta primers, the PCR was carried out. Clones were read by immunoSEQ multiplex PCR, and TCRdb kept only the in-frame ones, dropping some. The table lists about 220,000 clones, 75% of them singletons. The sequence was collected from a woman younger than 45 in good health and CMV-seronegative. The sequenced sample was PBMCs.

The CDR3 region has the DNA TGTGCCACCTTCTCGAGCGGGGGGGGCAGCTACGAGCAGTACTTC. Residues: CATFSSGGGSYEQYF. The V and J genes are TRBV6-6 and TRBJ2-7, with 10 positions matching TRBD2. The CDR3 has 15 amino acids. From germline, CDR1 is MNHNY and CDR2 SVGAGI (reference sequence). J lost 3 bases, V lost 10 bases, and 12 bases had no gene match.